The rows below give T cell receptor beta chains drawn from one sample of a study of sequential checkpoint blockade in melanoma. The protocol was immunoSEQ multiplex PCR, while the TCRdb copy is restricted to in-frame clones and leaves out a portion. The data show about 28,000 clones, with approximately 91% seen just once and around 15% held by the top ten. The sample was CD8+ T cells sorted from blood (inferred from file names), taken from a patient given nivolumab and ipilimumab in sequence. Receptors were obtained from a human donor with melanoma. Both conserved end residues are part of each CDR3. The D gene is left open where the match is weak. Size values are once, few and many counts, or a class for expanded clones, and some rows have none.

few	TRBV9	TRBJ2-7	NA	TGTGCCAGCAGCGTAGCCGGCGGGGGCCACGAGCAGTACTTC	CASSVAGGGHEQYF
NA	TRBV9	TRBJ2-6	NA	TGTGCCAGCAGCGTAGCTGTTACTGGGGCCAACGTCCTGACTTTC	CASSVAVTGANVLTF
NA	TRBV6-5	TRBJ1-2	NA	TGTGCCAGCAGTTACTCGGGAGATGGCTACACCTTC	CASSYSGDGYTF
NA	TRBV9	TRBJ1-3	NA	TGTGCCAGCAGGGAGGGGTTCTCTGGAAACACCATATATTTT	CASREGFSGNTIYF
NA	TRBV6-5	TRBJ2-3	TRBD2	TGTGCCAGCAGTTCTCGGACTAGTACAGATACGCAGTATTTT	CASSSRTSTDTQYF
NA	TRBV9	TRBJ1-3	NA	TGTGCCAGCAGCGAGGGGGACGGAAACACCATATATTTT	CASSEGDGNTIYF
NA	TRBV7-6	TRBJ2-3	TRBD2	TGTGCCAGCAGGAGCGGGGGCCAACATACGCAGTATTTT	CASRSGGQHTQYF
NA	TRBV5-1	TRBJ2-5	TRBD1	TGCGCCAGCAGCCGCTGGACAGGGGAGACCCAGTACTTC	CASSRWTGETQYF
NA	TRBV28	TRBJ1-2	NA	TGTGCCAGCCTTACAGGGATAAGGATTAACTATGGCTACACCTTC	CASLTGIRINYGYTF
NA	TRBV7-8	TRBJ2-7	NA	TGTGCCAGCAGCTTACAAGCGGTAAGCTCCTACGAGCAGTACTTC	CASSLQAVSSYEQYF
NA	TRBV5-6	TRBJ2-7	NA	TGTGCCAGCAGCTTGGGGACAGTCTACGAGCAGTACTTC	CASSLGTVYEQYF
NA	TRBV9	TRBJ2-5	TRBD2	TGTGCCAGCAGCACAGGACTAGCGGGACTGGGGGAGACCCAGTACTTC	CASSTGLAGLGETQYF
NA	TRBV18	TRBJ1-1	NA	TGTGCCAGCTCACACAGCTGGACTCGGACTGAAGCTTTCTTT	CASSHSWTRTEAFF
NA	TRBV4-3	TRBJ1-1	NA	TGCGCCAGCAGCCAAGTCGTACTAGGGACTGAAGCTTTCTTT	CASSQVVLGTEAFF
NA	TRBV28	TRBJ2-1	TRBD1	TGTGCCAGCAGTTTGAGGGGGCTGTACAATGAGCAGTTCTTC	CASSLRGLYNEQFF
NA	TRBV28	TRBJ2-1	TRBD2	TGTGCCAGCAGTTTTCCCCTCTTACTAGCGGGAGGGCCGGCTGAGCAGTTCTTC	CASSFPLLLAGGPAEQFF
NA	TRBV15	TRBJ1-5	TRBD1	TGTGCCACCAGCACCCCGGGACAGCTCCATAAAAATCAGCCCCAGCATTTT	CATSTPGQLHKNQPQHF
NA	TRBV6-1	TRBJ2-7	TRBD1	TGTGCCAGCAGGGCCCGGGACAGGGTCTACGAGCAGTACTTC	CASRARDRVYEQYF
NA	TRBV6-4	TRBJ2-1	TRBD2	TGTGCCAGCAGTGAAAAGACTAGCGGGGGGAGTGAGCAGTTCTTC	CASSEKTSGGSEQFF
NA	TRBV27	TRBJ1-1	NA	TGTGCCAGCAGTTTATCATCAGGGGCAAACACTGAAGCTTTCTTT	CASSLSSGANTEAFF
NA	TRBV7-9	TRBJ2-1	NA	TGTGCCAGCAGGGACACCCTCCTATATGAGCAGTTCTTC	CASRDTLLYEQFF
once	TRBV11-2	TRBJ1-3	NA	TGTGCCAGCAGCTTCGGCGGCGGCTCTGGAAACACCATATATTTT	CASSFGGGSGNTIYF
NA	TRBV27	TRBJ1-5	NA	TGTGCCAGCAGTCCCGGACAGACTAATCAGCCCCAGCATTTT	CASSPGQTNQPQHF
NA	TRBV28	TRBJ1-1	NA	TGTGCCAGCAGAGAGGGAGTATCGGACACTGAAGCTTTCTTT	CASREGVSDTEAFF
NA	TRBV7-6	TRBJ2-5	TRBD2	TGTGCCAGCAGTGGGACTAGCGGGATGATAGAGACCCAGTACTTC	CASSGTSGMIETQYF
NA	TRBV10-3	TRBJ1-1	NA	TGTGCCATCAGTGACGGGGGGCGAGGCACTGAAGCTTTCTTT	CAISDGGRGTEAFF
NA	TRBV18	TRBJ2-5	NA	TGTGCCAGCTCACCAATGGGCTCCCCCGAGGGAGAGACCCAGTACTTC	CASSPMGSPEGETQYF
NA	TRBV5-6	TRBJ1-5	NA	TGTGCCAGCAGTCTCGGGGGTTATAGCAATCAGCCCCAGCATTTT	CASSLGGYSNQPQHF